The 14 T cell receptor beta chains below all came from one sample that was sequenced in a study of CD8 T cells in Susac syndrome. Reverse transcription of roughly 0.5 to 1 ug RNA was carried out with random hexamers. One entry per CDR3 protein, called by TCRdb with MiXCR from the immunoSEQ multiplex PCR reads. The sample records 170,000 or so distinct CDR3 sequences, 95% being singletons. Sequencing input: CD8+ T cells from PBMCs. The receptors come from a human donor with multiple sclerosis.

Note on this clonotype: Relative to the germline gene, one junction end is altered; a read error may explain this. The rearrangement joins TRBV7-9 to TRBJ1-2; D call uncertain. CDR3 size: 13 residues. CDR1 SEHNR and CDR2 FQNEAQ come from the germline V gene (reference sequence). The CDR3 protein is CASSLAPNYGHTF. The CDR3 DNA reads TGTGCCAGCAGCTTGGCACCAAACTATGGCCACACCTTC. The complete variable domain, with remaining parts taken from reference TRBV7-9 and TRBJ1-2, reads DTGVSQNPRHKITKRGQNVTFRCDPISEHNRLYWYRQTLGQGPEFLTYFQNEAQLEKSRLLSDRFSAERPKGSFSTLEIQRTEQGDSAMYLCASSLAPNYGHTFGSGTRLTVV.

CDR3 sequence: CASSFLAGQDYGYTF. CDR3 DNA: TGTGCCAGCAGTTTCCTCGCGGGACAAGACTATGGCTACACCTTC. The chain has TRBV27 and TRBJ1-2; a possible D gene is TRBD1 (6 bases). This CDR3 has 15 residues. V was shortened by 3 bases and J by 3 bases, with 14 bases between the two germline ends. From germline, CDR1 is MNHEY and CDR2 SMNVEV (reference sequence).

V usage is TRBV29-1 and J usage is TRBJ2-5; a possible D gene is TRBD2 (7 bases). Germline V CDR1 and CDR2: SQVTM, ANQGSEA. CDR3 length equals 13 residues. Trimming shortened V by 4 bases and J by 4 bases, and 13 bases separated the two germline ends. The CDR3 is CSVVWGGAETQYF. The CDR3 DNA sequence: TGCAGCGTTGTCTGGGGGGGCGCAGAGACCCAGTACTTC. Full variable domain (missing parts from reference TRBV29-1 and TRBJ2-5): SAVISQKPSRDICQRGTSLTIQCQVDSQVTMMFWYRQQPGQSLTLIATANQGSEATYESGFVIDKFPISRPNLTFSTLTVSNMSPEDSSIYLCSVVWGGAETQYFGPGTRLLVL.

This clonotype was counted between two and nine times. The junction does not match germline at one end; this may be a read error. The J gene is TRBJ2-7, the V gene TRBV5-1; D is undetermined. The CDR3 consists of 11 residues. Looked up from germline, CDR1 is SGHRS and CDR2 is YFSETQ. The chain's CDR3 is CASSLNYEQYF. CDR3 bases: TGTGCCAGCAGTCTGAACTACGAGCAGTACTTC. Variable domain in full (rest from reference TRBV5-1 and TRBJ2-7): KAGVTQTPRYLIKTRGQQVTLSCSPISGHRSVSWYQQTPGQGLQFLFEYFSETQRNKGNFPGRFSGRQFSNSRSEMNVSTLELGDSALYLCASSLNYEQYFGPGTRLTVT.

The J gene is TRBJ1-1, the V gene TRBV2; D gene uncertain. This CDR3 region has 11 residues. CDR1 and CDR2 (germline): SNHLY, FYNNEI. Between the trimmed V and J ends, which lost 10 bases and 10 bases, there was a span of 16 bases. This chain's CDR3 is CATPAGLAAFF. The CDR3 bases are TGTGCCACCCCGGCGGGTCTTGCAGCTTTCTTT.

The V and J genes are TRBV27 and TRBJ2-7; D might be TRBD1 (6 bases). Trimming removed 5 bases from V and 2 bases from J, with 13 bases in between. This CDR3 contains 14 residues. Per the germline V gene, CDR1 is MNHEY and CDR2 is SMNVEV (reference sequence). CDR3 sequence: CASSLGQKPYEQYF. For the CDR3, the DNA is TGTGCCAGCAGTCTCGGACAGAAACCCTACGAGCAGTACTTC.

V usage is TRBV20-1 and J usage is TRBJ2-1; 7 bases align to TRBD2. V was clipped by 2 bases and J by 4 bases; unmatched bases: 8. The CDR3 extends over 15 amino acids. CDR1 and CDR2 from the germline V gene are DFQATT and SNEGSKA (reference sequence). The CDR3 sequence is CSARKGTTLYNEQFF. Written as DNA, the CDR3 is TGCAGTGCTAGAAAGGGGACTACGCTATACAATGAGCAGTTCTTC.

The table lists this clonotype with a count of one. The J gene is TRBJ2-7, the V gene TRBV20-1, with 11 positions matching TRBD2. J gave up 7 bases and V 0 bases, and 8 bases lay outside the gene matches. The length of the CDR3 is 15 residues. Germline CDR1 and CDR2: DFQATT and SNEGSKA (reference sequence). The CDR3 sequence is CSARDRSGGAWEQYF. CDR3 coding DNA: TGCAGTGCTAGAGACCGTAGCGGGGGGGCCTGGGAGCAGTACTTC.

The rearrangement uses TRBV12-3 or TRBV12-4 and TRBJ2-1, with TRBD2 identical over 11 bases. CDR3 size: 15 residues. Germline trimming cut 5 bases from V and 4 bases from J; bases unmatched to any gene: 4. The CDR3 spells CASSRTSGPYNEQFF. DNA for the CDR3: TGTGCCAGCAGTAGGACTAGCGGGCCATACAATGAGCAGTTCTTC.

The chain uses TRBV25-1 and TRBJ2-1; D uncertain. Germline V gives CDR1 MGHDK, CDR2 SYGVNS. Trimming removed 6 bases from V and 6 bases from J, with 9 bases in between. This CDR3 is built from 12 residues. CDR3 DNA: TGTGCCAGCAGCGGGTGGGCCAATGAGCAGTTCTTC. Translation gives CASSGWANEQFF.

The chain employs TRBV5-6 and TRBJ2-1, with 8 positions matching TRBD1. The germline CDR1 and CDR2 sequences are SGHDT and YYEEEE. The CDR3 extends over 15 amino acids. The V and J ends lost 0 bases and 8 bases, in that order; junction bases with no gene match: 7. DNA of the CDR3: TGTGCCAGCAGCTTGGAGACAGGGGCAGGCGATGAGCAGTTCTTC. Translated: CASSLETGAGDEQFF.

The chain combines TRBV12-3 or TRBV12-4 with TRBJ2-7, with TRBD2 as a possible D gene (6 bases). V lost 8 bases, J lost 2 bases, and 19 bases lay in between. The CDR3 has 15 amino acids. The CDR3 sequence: CASGLRGTGAYEQYF. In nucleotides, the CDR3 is TGTGCCAGCGGCCTCCGGGGGACTGGGGCCTACGAGCAGTACTTC.

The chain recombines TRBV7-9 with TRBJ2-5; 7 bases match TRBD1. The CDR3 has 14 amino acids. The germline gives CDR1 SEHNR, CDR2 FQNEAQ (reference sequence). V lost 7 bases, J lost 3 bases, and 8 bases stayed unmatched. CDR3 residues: CASTYPGTEETQYF. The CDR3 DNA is TGTGCCAGCACCTACCCGGGGACAGAAGAGACCCAGTACTTC.

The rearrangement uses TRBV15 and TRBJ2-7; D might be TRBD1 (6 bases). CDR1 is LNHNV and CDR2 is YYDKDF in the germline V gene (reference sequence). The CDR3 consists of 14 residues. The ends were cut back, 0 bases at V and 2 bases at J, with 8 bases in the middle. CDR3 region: CATSRDRTAYEQYF. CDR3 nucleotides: TGTGCCACCAGCAGAGATCGGACAGCCTACGAGCAGTACTTC. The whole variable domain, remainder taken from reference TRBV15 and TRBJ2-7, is DAMVIQNPRYQVTQFGKPVTLSCSQTLNHNVMYWYQQKSSQAPKLLFHYYDKDFNNEADTPDNFQSRRPNTSFCFLDIRSPGLGDTAMYLCATSRDRTAYEQYFGPGTRLTVT.